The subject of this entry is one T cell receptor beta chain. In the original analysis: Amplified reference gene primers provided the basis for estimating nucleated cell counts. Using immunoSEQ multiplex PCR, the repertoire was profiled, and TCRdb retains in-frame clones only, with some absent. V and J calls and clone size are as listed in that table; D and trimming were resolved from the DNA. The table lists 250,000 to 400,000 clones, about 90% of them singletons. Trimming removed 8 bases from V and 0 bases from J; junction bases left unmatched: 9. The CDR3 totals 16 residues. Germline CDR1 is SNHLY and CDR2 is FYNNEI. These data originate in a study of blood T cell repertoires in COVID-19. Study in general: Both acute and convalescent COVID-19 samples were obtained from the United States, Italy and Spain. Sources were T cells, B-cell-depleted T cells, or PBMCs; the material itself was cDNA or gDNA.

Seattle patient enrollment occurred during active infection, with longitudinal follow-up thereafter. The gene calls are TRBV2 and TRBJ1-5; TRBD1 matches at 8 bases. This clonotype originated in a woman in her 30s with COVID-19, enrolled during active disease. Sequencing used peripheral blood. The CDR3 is CASGQGLPYSNQPQHF. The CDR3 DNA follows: TGTGCCAGCGGACAGGGACTCCCGTATAGCAATCAGCCCCAGCATTTT.